This T cell receptor beta chain was obtained from a study of T cells in Graves' hyperthyroidism and ophthalmopathy. There are 15 residues in the CDR3. V lost 0 bases and J 5 bases, leaving 11 bases between the germline ends. CDR1 is SGDLS and CDR2 is YYNGEE in the germline V gene. Amplified regions were TCR beta CDR3 sequences from RNA transcripts. TCR CDR3 underwent first-round RT-PCR with the HTBI primer set. TCRdb analysed the multiplex PCR reads with MiXCR anew, one entry per CDR3 protein. The sample shows hundreds of thousands of distinct CDR3 sequences, approximately 20% of them seen only once. This clonotype was recorded a few times. Calling Graves' hyperthyroidism stable meant ophthalmopathy did not progress within 18 months. This sample holds PBMCs from 8.5 to 10 ml fresh peripheral blood.

The gene calls are TRBV9 and TRBJ2-2; TRBD2 is a possible D gene (7 bases). This sequence was found in a man aged 35 to 55 with Graves' hyperthyroidism. The sample was blood. The CDR3 spells CASSVEGGPTGELFF. The CDR3 bases are TGTGCCAGCAGCGTAGAGGGGGGGCCTACCGGGGAGCTGTTTTTT.